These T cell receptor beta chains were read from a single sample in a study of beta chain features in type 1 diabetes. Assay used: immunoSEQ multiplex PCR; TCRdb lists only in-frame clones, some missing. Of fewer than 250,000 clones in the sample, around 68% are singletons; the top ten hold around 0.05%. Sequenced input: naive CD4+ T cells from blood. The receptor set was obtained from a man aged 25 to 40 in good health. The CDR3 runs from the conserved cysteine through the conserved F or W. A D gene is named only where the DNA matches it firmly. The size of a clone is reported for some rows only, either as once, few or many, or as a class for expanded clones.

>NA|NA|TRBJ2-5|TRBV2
TGTGCCAGCAGTTCCCCTACCGGGGTCCAAGAGACCCAGTACTTC
CASSSPTGVQETQYF
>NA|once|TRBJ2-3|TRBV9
TGTGCCAGCAGCGTAATGGACTACCACACAGATACGCAGTATTTT
CASSVMDYHTDTQYF
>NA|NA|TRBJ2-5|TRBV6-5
TGTGCCAGCAGCCGGACTATCCAAGAGACCCAGTACTTC
CASSRTIQETQYF
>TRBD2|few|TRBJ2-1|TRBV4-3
TGCGCCAGCAGCCAAGGACTAGCGGCCGAGCAGTTCTTC
CASSQGLAAEQFF
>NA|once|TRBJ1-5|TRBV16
TGTGCCAGCAGCCAATCCCTACAGGGCAATCAGCCCCAGCATTTT
CASSQSLQGNQPQHF
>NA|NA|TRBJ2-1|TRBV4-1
TGCGCCAGCAGCCAAGATAGGATGCGGTACAATGAGCAGTTCTTC
CASSQDRMRYNEQFF
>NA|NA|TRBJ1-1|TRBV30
TGTGCCTGGAGTAGGGGGAAGGATGAAGCTTTCTTT
CAWSRGKDEAFF
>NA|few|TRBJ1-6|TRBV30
TGTGCCTGGAGTCCGGGGGCCAATTCACCCCTCCACTTT
CAWSPGANSPLHF
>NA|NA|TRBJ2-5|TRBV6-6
TGTGCCAGCAGACCGTCCTTGTCCGCTCAAGAGACCCAGTACTTC
CASRPSLSAQETQYF
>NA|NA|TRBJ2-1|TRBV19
TGTGCCAGTACGGGCAGGGTACCCAATGAGCAGTTCTTC
CASTGRVPNEQFF
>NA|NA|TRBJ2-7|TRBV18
TGTGCCAGCTCACCACCGATAGGGGGCTACGAGCAGTACTTC
CASSPPIGGYEQYF
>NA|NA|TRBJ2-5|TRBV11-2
TGTGCCAGCAGCTTAGATATGCAGACCCAGTACTTC
CASSLDMQTQYF
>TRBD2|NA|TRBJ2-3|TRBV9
TGTGCCAGCAGCGCTAGCGGGGGAGTAGATACGCAGTATTTT
CASSASGGVDTQYF
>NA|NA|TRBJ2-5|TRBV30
TGTGCCTGGAGTGAATCCGGAAGGGAGACCCAGTACTTC
CAWSESGRETQYF
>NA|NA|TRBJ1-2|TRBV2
TGTGCCAGCAGTACAAACTATGGCTACACCTTC
CASSTNYGYTF
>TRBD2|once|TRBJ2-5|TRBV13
TGTGCCAGCAGCAATCGGACTAGCGGGAGAGCGAGGGGAGAGACCCAGTACTTC
CASSNRTSGRARGETQYF
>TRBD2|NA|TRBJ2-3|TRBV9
TGTGCCAGCAGCTTGAGCGGGGACCGCACAGATACGCAGTATTTT
CASSLSGDRTDTQYF
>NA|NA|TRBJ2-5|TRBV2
TGTGCCAGCAGTGTCTATGGACAGCAAGAGACCCAGTACTTC
CASSVYGQQETQYF